The 3 T cell receptor beta chains given below trace back to one sample, sequenced in a study of molecular identifiers for immune sequencing clone quantification. TCRdb fed the PCR reads into MiXCR, producing one record per CDR3 protein. The sample lists tens of thousands of distinct CDR3 sequences, about 19% occurring once. Sequencing input: naive CD8+ T cells from blood, with Jurkat cell RNA spiked in. As to subset: FACS-sorted CD8+CD4-CCR7+CD45RA+ naive T cells. The origin of the receptors is a human donor in good health. Some libraries in this study had Jurkat cell RNA spiked in.

As for this clonotype: Possible read error: a much larger clone is one base away. The genes are TRBV20-1 and TRBJ2-1, with 9 nucleotides matching TRBD2. The CDR3 extends over 15 amino acids. Germline CDR1 reads DFQATT; CDR2 reads SNEGSKA (reference sequence). The CDR3 DNA reads TGCGGTGCTAGAGCGACTAGCGGCTCCTACAATGAGCAGTTCTTC. This sequence encodes CGARATSGSYNEQFF.

This clonotype was picked up many times. This rearrangement joins TRBV29-1 to TRBJ2-7; D is perhaps TRBD2 (6 bases). Per germline, CDR1 SQVTM and CDR2 ANQGSEA. The CDR3 runs to 13 residues. Trimming stripped 7 bases from V and 3 bases from J, with 16 bases between. The CDR3 DNA follows: TGCAGCGCCTCCTTCGCGGGGTACTACGAGCAGTACTTC. This encodes CSASFAGYYEQYF.

The chain links TRBV10-3 to TRBJ2-7; TRBD1 might be the D (5 bases). V was clipped by 6 bases and J by 2 bases, with 11 bases between them. The CDR3 spans 13 residues. Germline V gene sequence: CDR1 ENHRY, CDR2 SYGVKD. CDR3 nucleotides: TGTGCCATCAGCACCGACAGCACCTACGAGCAGTACTTC. Protein: CAISTDSTYEQYF.